Given below is one T cell receptor (beta chain) in context. Produced via immunoSEQ multiplex PCR; TCRdb's table is partial and in-frame only. Of more than 550,000 clones detected, about 87% appear once; the ten largest clones hold over 0.008%. This entry is derived from a study of shared T cell receptors in the human thymus. V lost 7 bases and J 1 base, leaving 7 bases between the germline ends. The CDR3 is 12 amino acids. Germline lookup yields CDR1 MDHEN and CDR2 SYDVKM. These sequences were also reported in another study, on human thymus T cells. That paper adds: The study used thymus tissue resected during corrective heart surgery. Thymic and blood repertoires showed apparently biased V and J gene usage. Thymic repertoires of unrelated individuals were reported in related research to overlap highly.

The sequencing input was thymocytes. The clonotype was recovered from a boy in the first two years of life with a congenital heart defect. This sequence joins TRBV28 and TRBJ1-1; no clear D. The CDR3 reads CASNTRNTEAFF. Here the CDR3 DNA reads TGTGCCAGCAACACCCGGAACACTGAAGCTTTCTTT.